This entry concerns a single T cell receptor beta chain. Its antigen is unknown. Trimming took 2 bases from V and 3 from J, leaving 8 bases between them. CDR3 size: 14 residues. Germline loops: CDR1 PRHDT, CDR2 FYEKMQ (reference sequence). The sample is drawn from a study of T cell responses to AZD1222 COVID-19 vaccine. Study findings and constraints: Targeting of unmutated variant regions was reportedly seen in nearly half of spike-specific TCRs.

The repertoire was sequenced with immunoSEQ multiplex PCR; TCRdb's copy has only in-frame clones and lacks some. The sample holds 120,000 or so clones, 85% to 90% seen once. This chain links TRBV13 with TRBJ2-1, with a weak D call TRBD2 (5 bases). This clonotype was sampled from an adult in good health. The material sequenced was peripheral blood, taken on day 0 of AZD1222 vaccination. CDR3 sequence: CASSLPGFYNEQFF. CDR3 in DNA: TGTGCCAGCAGCTTACCGGGGTTCTACAATGAGCAGTTCTTC. The variable domain in full, completed from reference TRBV13 and TRBJ2-1, reads AAGVIQSPRHLIKEKRETATLKCYPIPRHDTVYWYQQGPGQDPQFLISFYEKMQSDKGSIPDRFSAQQFSDYHSELNMSSLELGDSALYFCASSLPGFYNEQFFGPGTRLTVL.